This TCR beta chain was identified in a study of blood T cell repertoires in COVID-19. Here immunoSEQ multiplex PCR was the method, and the copy in TCRdb shows in-frame clones only, minus some. The table shows about 95,000 clones, with around 81% occurring only once. This CDR3 has 14 residues. V gave up 4 bases and J gave up 5 bases; unmatched junction bases: 6. The germline gives CDR1 SGDLS, CDR2 YYNGEE. The receptor's source is a man of 80 years or more with COVID-19, enrolled during active disease. The V call is TRBV9, the J call TRBJ2-1; 7 bases align to TRBD1. The sample consisted of peripheral blood. The CDR3 region has the DNA TGTGCCAGCAGCAACGGGACAGTCCACAATGAGCAGTTCTTC. This gives the protein CASSNGTVHNEQFF.